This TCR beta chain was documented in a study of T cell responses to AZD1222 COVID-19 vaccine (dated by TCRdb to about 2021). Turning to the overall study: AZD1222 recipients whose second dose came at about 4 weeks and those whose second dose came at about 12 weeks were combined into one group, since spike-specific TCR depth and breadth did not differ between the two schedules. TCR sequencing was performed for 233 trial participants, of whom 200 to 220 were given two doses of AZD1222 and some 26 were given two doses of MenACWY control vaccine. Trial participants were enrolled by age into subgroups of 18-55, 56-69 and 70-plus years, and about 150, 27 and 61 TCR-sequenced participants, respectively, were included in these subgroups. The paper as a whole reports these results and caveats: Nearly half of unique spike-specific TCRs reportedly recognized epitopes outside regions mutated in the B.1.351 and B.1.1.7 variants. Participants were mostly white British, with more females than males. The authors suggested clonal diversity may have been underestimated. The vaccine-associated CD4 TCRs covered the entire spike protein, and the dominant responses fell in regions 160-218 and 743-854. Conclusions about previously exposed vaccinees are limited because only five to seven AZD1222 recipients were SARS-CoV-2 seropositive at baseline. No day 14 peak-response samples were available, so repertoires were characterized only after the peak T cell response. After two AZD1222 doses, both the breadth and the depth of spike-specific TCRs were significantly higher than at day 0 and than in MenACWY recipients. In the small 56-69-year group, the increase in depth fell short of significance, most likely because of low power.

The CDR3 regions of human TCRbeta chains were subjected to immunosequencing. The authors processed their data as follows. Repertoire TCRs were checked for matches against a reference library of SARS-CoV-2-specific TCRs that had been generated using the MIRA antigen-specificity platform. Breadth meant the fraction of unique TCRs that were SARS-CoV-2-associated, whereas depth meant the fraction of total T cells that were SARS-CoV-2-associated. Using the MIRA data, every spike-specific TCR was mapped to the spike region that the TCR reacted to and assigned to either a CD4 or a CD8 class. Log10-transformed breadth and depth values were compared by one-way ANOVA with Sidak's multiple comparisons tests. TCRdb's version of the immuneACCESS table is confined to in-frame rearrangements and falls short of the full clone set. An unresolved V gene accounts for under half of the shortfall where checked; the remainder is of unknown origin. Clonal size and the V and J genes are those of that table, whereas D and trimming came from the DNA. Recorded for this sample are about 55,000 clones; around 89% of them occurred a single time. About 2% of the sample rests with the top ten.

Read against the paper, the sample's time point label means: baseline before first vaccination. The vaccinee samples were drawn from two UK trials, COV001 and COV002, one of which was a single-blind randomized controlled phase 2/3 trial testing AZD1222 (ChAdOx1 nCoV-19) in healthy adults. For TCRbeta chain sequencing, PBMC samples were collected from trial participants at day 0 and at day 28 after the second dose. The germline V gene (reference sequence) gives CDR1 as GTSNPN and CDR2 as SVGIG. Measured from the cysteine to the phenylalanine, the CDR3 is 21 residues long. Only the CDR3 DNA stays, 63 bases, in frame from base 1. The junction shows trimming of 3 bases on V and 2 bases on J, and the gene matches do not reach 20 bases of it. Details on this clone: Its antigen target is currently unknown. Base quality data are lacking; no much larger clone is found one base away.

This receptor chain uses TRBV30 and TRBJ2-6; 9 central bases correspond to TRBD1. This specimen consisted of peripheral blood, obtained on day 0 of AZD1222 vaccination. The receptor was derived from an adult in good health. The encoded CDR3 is CAWRLKPEFGTGFPGANVLTF. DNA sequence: TGTGCCTGGAGGCTTAAACCGGAATTCGGGACAGGGTTCCCTGGGGCCAACGTCCTGACTTTC.